These 19 T cell receptor beta chains originate from one sample sequenced in a study of somatic mutations in cytotoxic T cells in rheumatoid arthritis. Here immunoSEQ multiplex PCR was the method, and the copy in TCRdb shows in-frame clones only, minus some. The sample lists about 3,700 clones; around 76% were seen once. Sequenced sample: CD8+ T cells sorted from blood. The receptors come from an adult with rheumatoid arthritis.

The rearrangement uses TRBV28 and TRBJ2-4; tentative D call: TRBD1 (6 bases). This CDR3 region has 16 residues. The V end was cut by 5 bases, the J end by 5 bases, with 19 bases between. Germline values: CDR1 MDHEN, CDR2 SYDVKM. This CDR3 reads CASSPTLTGFENIQYF. In DNA, the CDR3 is TGTGCCAGCAGTCCCACCCTTACAGGGTTCGAAAACATTCAGTACTTC.

This clone has only a few counts. V gene TRBV28 combines with J gene TRBJ1-1; D uncertain. Germline-derived CDR1 and CDR2 are MDHEN and SYDVKM. V was clipped by 7 bases and J by 1 base, with 13 bases between them. This CDR3 is built from 14 residues. The CDR3 spells CASTPRGKNTEAFF. For the CDR3, the DNA is TGTGCCAGCACCCCAAGAGGAAAGAACACTGAAGCTTTCTTT.

The table lists this clone with a few counts. The V gene is TRBV19, the J gene TRBJ1-1, with D unresolved. The CDR3 runs 13 residues. Trimming removed 3 bases at V and 1 base at J, with 6 bases between. CDR1 and CDR2 from the germline V gene are LNHDA and SQIVND (reference sequence). CDR3 bases: TGTGCCAGTAGTATTGGGAGGAACACTGAAGCTTTCTTT. As protein: CASSIGRNTEAFF.

The chain has TRBV9 and TRBJ1-6, with TRBD1 matching over 10 bases. From germline, CDR1 is SGDLS and CDR2 YYNGEE. Trimming at V came to 2 bases and at J to 9 bases, leaving 5 bases not matched to a gene. This CDR3 has 15 amino acids. The CDR3 DNA sequence: TGTGCCAGCAGCGTTGGGACAGGGGAGACTTCACCCCTCCACTTT. Encoded protein: CASSVGTGETSPLHF.

The chain combines TRBV9 with TRBJ1-1; 8 nucleotides align to TRBD1. Germline V CDR1 and CDR2: SGDLS, YYNGEE. This CDR3 spans 15 amino acids. V dropped 3 bases and J dropped 1; count of bases not matched to a gene: 5. CDR3 nucleotide sequence: TGTGCCAGCAGCGCCTCCGGGACAGGGAACACTGAAGCTTTCTTT. Protein: CASSASGTGNTEAFF.

This clone was observed a few times. The chain combines TRBV7-3 with TRBJ2-1; tentative D call: TRBD2 (6 bases). The V gene lost 6 bases and the J gene lost 6 bases, with 9 bases spanning the gap. The length of the CDR3 is 12 residues. The germline V gene has CDR1 SGHTA and CDR2 FQGTGA. The DNA for the CDR3 is TGTGCCAGCAGTAGCGGATTCAATGAGCAGTTCTTC. Translation gives CASSSGFNEQFF. The full variable domain, in which reference TRBV7-3 and TRBJ2-1 provide the parts outside the CDR3, is GAGVSQTPSNKVTEKGKYVELRCDPISGHTALYWYRQSLGQGPEFLIYFQGTGAADDSGLPNDRFFAVRPEGSVSTLKIQRTERGDSAVYLCASSSGFNEQFFGPGTRLTVL.

This clone has a handful of counts. The chain carries TRBV5-5 and TRBJ1-2; 7 positions match TRBD1. V lost 5 bases, J lost 2 bases, and 9 bases stayed unmatched. Germline assignment: CDR1 SGHKS and CDR2 YYEKEE (reference sequence). This CDR3 is built from 15 residues. The CDR3 DNA reads as TGTGCCAGCAGTTCTACCTTACAGGGGAACTATGGCTACACCTTC. Protein sequence: CASSSTLQGNYGYTF.

V and J are TRBV9 and TRBJ2-7, with a possible D match to TRBD2 (5 bases). Per germline, CDR1 SGDLS and CDR2 YYNGEE. The length of the CDR3 is 15 residues. V was shortened by 0 bases and J by 7 bases, with 17 bases between the two germline ends. The CDR3 spells CASSVGESLGEEQYF. The CDR3 bases are TGTGCCAGCAGCGTAGGGGAGAGTCTCGGAGAGGAGCAGTACTTC.

Details on this clone: Other DNA sequences in the same sample also yield this CDR3. This chain links TRBV11-3 with TRBJ2-7, with TRBD1 identical over 7 bases. CDR3 size: 16 residues. Per germline, CDR1 SGHNT and CDR2 YENEEA. Germline trimming cut 3 bases from V and 5 bases from J; bases unmatched to any gene: 13. The CDR3 DNA follows: TGTGCCAGCAGCTTCAGATTCGAGGGGGCGGGCCACGAGCAGTACTTC. This codes for CASSFRFEGAGHEQYF. The complete variable domain, with remaining parts taken from reference TRBV11-3 and TRBJ2-7, reads EAGVVQSPRYKIIEKKQPVAFWCNPISGHNTLYWYLQNLGQGPELLIRYENEEAVDDSQLPKDRFSAERLKGVDSTLKIQPAELGDSAVYLCASSFRFEGAGHEQYFGPGTRLTVT.

This rearrangement joins TRBV4-1 to TRBJ2-3; D call uncertain. V lost 3 bases and J lost 0, with 16 bases in between. The CDR3 extends over 17 amino acids. The germline gives CDR1 MGHRA, CDR2 YSYEKL. The CDR3, as DNA: TGCGCCAGCAGCCAGCGAGTAGCAGTCTCTAGCACAGATACGCAGTATTTT. Translating it yields CASSQRVAVSSTDTQYF.

This clone was seen once. The chain employs TRBV7-9 and TRBJ1-4; weak D call: TRBD1 (5 bases). The germline V gene encodes CDR1 SEHNR and CDR2 FQNEAQ (reference sequence). CDR3 length equals 15 residues. The V and J ends lost 3 bases and 3 bases respectively, with 11 bases between them. CDR3 amino acids: CASSLPGAANEKLFF. The CDR3 coding sequence is TGTGCCAGCAGCTTGCCTGGGGCAGCTAATGAAAAACTGTTTTTT.

The V and J genes are TRBV27 and TRBJ1-5, with 10 bases identical to TRBD1. The CDR3 has 15 amino acids. The junction had 5 bases not matched to a gene; V was cut back by 2 bases and J by 7 bases. In germline, CDR1 is MNHEY, CDR2 SMNVEV (reference sequence). This CDR3 is CASSLGTGVSQPQHF. The CDR3 DNA sequence: TGTGCCAGCAGTTTAGGGACAGGGGTGTCCCAGCCCCAGCATTTT.

V gene TRBV11-1 combines with J gene TRBJ1-1; D unclear. Germline CDR1 and CDR2: SGHAT and FQDESV (reference sequence). V was cut by 2 bases and J by 0 bases, with 1 base left in between. The CDR3 spans 12 residues. CDR3 region: CASSLMNTEAFF. In DNA, the CDR3 is TGTGCCAGCAGCTTAATGAACACTGAAGCTTTCTTT.

The rearrangement uses TRBV9 and TRBJ1-3; unclear D gene. The V end lost 9 bases, the J end lost 1 base, and 11 bases lay between the germline ends. The CDR3 runs to 13 residues. Looked up from germline, CDR1 is SGDLS and CDR2 is YYNGEE. CDR3: CATSPGSGNTIYF. In nucleotides, the CDR3 is TGTGCCACCTCTCCGGGATCTGGAAACACCATATATTTT.

The V gene is TRBV11-2, the J gene TRBJ2-7, with 7 bases that match TRBD1. V shed 4 bases, J shed 4 bases, and the junction held 7 bases outside the gene matches. The CDR3 is made up of 14 amino acids. The germline gives CDR1 SGHAT, CDR2 FQNNGV. The CDR3 protein is CASSSPGQTYEQYF. The CDR3 nucleotides read TGTGCCAGCAGCTCTCCGGGACAGACTTACGAGCAGTACTTC.

This clone was observed a single time. The chain couples TRBV10-3 to TRBJ2-5, with D perhaps matching TRBD1 (6 bases). Germline values: CDR1 ENHRY, CDR2 SYGVKD. The CDR3 spans 15 residues. V was trimmed by 0 bases and J by 2 bases, leaving 10 bases between them. The chain's CDR3 is CAISESQGLQETQYF. Written as DNA, the CDR3 is TGTGCCATCAGTGAGTCCCAGGGGTTACAAGAGACCCAGTACTTC.

The chain recombines TRBV29-1 with TRBJ2-7; no firm D call. The CDR3 covers 13 residues. The V end lost 4 bases, the J end lost 0 bases, and 10 bases lay between the germline ends. Per germline, CDR1 SQVTM and CDR2 ANQGSEA. The CDR3 bases are TGCAGCGTTGTAAGTCCTAGCTCCTACGAGCAGTACTTC. It yields the protein CSVVSPSSYEQYF.

The rearrangement uses TRBV25-1 and TRBJ2-1; D unclear. Germline V CDR1 and CDR2: MGHDK, SYGVNS. V lost 8 bases to trimming and J lost 5 bases, with 1 base between them. The CDR3 runs 9 residues. The CDR3 reads CASDNEQFF. The CDR3 bases are TGTGCCAGCGACAATGAGCAGTTCTTC. The full variable domain, in which reference TRBV25-1 and TRBJ2-1 provide the parts outside the CDR3, is EADIYQTPRYLVIGTGKKITLECSQTMGHDKMYWYQQDPGMELHLIHYSYGVNSTEKGDLSSESTVSRIRTEHFPLTLESARPSHTSQYLCASDNEQFFGPGTRLTVL.

This chain connects TRBV29-1 to TRBJ2-3; D may be TRBD1 (6 bases). The ends were cut back, 4 bases at V and 5 bases at J, with 19 bases in the middle. The CDR3 spans 15 residues. Germline-derived CDR1 and CDR2 are SQVTM and ANQGSEA. The CDR3 here is CSVGRLTQGRDTQYF. The CDR3 DNA reads TGCAGCGTTGGGAGATTGACACAGGGAAGAGATACGCAGTATTTT.